This TCR beta chain is drawn from a study of CD8 T cells in ankylosing spondylitis. This CDR3 has 13 residues. CDR1 and CDR2 from the germline V gene are MNHEY and SMNVEV (reference sequence). Losses at the gene ends were 10 bases for V and 2 bases for J; bases not matched to a gene: 6. Whole-study findings and limits: Roughly eight highly homologous variants formed a TCR beta motif that appeared characteristic of ankylosing spondylitis blood.

TCRdb passed the 5' RACE reads through MiXCR, listing each CDR3 protein once. The sample holds 150,000 to 200,000 distinct CDR3 sequences, about a third seen once. In the case of this clonotype: Its antigen is unidentified.

The chain is built from TRBV27 and TRBJ2-7; the match to TRBD2 covers 9 bases. The clonotype comes from a male donor with ankylosing spondylitis. Source material: synovial fluid, either unsorted or a sorted T cell fraction (not recorded which). This CDR3 is CATRAGGTYEQYF. Here the CDR3 DNA reads TGTGCCACCCGGGCGGGAGGGACCTACGAGCAGTACTTC.